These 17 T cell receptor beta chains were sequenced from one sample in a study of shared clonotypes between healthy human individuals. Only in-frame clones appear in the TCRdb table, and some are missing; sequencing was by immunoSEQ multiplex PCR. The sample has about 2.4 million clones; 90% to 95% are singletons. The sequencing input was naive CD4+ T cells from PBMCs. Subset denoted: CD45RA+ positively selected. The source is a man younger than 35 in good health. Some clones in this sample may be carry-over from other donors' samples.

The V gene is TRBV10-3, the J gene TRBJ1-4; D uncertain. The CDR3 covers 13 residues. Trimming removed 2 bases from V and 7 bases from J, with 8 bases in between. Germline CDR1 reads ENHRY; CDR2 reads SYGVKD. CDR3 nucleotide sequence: TGTGCCATCAGTGAGCAGGCTAGTGAAAAACTGTTTTTT. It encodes CAISEQASEKLFF.

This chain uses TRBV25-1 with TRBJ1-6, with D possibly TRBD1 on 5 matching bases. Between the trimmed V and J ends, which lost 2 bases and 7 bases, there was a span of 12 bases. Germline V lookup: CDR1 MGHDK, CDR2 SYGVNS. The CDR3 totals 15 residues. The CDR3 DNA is TGTGCCAGCAGTGAAAGGGTCGCAGGGAATTCACCCCTCCACTTT. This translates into CASSERVAGNSPLHF.

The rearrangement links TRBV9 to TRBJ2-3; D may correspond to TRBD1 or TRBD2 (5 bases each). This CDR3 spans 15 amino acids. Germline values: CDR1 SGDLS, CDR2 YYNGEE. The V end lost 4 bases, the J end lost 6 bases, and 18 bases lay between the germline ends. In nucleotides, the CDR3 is TGTGCCAGCAGCCCCCTGGTGGACGGGACGGATACGCAGTATTTT. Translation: CASSPLVDGTDTQYF.

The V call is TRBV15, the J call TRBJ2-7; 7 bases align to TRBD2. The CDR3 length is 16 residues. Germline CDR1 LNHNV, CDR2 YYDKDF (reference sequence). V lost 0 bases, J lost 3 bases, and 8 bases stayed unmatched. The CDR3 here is CATSRDLPGLGYEQYF. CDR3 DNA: TGTGCCACCAGCAGAGATCTCCCTGGACTAGGCTACGAGCAGTACTTC.

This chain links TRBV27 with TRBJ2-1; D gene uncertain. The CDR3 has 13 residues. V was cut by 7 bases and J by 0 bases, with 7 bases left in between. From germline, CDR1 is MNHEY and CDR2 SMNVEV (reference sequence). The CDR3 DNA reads TGTGCCAGCATGCCGCGCTCCTACAATGAGCAGTTCTTC. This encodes CASMPRSYNEQFF.

The chain's CDR3 is CASSHQETQYF. CDR3 sequence (DNA): TGTGCCAGCAGCCACCAAGAGACCCAGTACTTC. The chain carries TRBV11-2 and TRBJ2-5; no clear D gene. Trimming left V 5 bases short and J 0 bases short, with 1 base between. Per germline, CDR1 SGHAT and CDR2 FQNNGV. The CDR3 has 11 residues.

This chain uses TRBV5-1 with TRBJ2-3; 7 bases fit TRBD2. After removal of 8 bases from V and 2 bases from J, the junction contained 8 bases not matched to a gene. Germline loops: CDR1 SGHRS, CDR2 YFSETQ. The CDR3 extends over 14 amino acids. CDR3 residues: CASRRESHTDTQYF. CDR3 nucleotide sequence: TGCGCCAGTAGGCGGGAGTCGCACACAGATACGCAGTATTTT. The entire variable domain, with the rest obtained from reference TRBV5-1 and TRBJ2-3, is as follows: KAGVTQTPRYLIKTRGQQVTLSCSPISGHRSVSWYQQTPGQGLQFLFEYFSETQRNKGNFPGRFSGRQFSNSRSEMNVSTLELGDSALYLCASRRESHTDTQYFGPGTRLTVL.

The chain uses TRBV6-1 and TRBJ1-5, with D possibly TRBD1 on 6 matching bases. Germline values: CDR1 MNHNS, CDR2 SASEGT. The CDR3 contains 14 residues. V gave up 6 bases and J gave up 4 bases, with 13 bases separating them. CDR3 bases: TGTGCCAGCAGCCCCGACAGGACTAATCAGCCCCAGCATTTT. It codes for CASSPDRTNQPQHF.

The CDR3 DNA reads as TGTGCCATCAGCGCCGTGCAGCAGGGGAAAGAGACCCAGTACTTC. This codes for CAISAVQQGKETQYF. The chain links TRBV10-3 to TRBJ2-5; possibly TRBD1 for D (6 bases). Per the germline V gene, CDR1 is ENHRY and CDR2 is SYGVKD. The germline V and J ends were trimmed by 6 bases and 3 bases, with 17 bases remaining between them. The CDR3 runs to 15 residues.

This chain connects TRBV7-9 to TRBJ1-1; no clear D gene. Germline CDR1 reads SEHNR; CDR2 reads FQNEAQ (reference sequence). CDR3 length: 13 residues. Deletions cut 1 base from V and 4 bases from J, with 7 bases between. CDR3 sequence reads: CASSLEAGTEAFF. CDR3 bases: TGTGCCAGCAGCTTAGAGGCGGGCACTGAAGCTTTCTTT.

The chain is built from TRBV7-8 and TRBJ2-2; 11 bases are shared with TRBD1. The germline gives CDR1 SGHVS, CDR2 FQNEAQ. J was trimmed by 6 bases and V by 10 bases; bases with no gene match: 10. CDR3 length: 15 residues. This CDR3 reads CAIRTGGSVAGELFF. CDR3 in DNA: TGTGCCATCAGGACAGGGGGCTCCGTTGCCGGGGAGCTGTTTTTT.

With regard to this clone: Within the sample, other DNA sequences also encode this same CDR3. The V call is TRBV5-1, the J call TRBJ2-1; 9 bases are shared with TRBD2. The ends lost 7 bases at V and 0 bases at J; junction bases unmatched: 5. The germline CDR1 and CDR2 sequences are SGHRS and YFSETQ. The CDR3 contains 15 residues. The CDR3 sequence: CASSLAGSSYNEQFF. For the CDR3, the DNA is TGCGCCAGCTCCCTAGCGGGGTCCTCCTACAATGAGCAGTTCTTC.

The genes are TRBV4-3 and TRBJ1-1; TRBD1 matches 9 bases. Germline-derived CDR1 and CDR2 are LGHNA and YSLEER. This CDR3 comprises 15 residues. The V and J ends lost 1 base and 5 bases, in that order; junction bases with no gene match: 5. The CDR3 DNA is TGCGCCAGCAGCCAAGCGGGACAGGGTGTGACTGAAGCTTTCTTT. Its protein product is CASSQAGQGVTEAFF.

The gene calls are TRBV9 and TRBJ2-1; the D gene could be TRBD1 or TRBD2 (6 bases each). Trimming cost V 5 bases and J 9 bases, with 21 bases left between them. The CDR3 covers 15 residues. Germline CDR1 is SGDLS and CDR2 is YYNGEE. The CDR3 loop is CASSPRLGGYGEQFF. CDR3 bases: TGTGCCAGCAGTCCTAGACTAGGGGGTTACGGTGAGCAGTTCTTC.

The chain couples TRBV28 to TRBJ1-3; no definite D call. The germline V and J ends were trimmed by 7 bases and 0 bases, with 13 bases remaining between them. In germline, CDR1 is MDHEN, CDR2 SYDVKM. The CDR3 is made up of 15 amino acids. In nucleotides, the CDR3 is TGTGCCAGCACTACACGGACTATCTCTGGAAACACCATATATTTT. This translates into CASTTRTISGNTIYF.

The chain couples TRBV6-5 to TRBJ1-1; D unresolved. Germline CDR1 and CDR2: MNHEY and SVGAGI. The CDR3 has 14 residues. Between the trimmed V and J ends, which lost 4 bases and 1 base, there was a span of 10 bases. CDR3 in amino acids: CASSLFKGNTEAFF. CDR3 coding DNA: TGTGCCAGCAGTTTATTTAAGGGGAACACTGAAGCTTTCTTT.

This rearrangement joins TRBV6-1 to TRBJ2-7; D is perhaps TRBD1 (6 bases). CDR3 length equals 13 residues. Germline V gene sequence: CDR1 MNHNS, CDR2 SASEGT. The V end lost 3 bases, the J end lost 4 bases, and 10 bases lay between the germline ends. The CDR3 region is CASSESRGYEQYF. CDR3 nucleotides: TGTGCCAGCAGTGAGTCCAGGGGTTACGAGCAGTACTTC.